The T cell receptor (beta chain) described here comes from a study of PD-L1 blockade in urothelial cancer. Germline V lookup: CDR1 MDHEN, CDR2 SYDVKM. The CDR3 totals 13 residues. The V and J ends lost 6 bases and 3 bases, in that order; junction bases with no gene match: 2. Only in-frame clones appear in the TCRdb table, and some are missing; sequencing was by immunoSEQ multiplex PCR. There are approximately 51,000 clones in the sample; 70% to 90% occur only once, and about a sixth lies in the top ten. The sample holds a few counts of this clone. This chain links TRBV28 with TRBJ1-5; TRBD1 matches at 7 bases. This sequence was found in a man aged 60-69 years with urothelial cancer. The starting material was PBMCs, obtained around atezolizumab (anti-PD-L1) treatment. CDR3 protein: CASRTGINQPQHF. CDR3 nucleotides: TGTGCCAGCAGGACAGGGATCAATCAGCCCCAGCATTTT.